These 17 T cell receptor beta chains came from one sample sequenced in a study of long-term antiretroviral therapy in people with HIV. With survey level as its setting, the immunoSEQ assay was v3.0. The method was immunoSEQ multiplex PCR; TCRdb's version includes in-frame clones alone and lacks a portion of them. There are about 25,000 clones in the sample; 83% occur only once, and roughly 5.6% lies in the top ten. The material was unsorted PBMCs, obtained 3 years after starting antiretroviral therapy. The receptors here all came from a man younger than 35 with HIV.

The chain couples TRBV2 to TRBJ2-7, with D possibly matching TRBD1 (6 bases). Germline assignment: CDR1 SNHLY and CDR2 FYNNEI. The V end lost 4 bases, the J end lost 3 bases, and 13 bases lay between the germline ends. CDR3 size: 14 residues. CDR3 coding DNA: TGTGCCAGCAGTGGGACAGCGCTTATCTACGAGCAGTACTTC. Protein: CASSGTALIYEQYF.

V and J are TRBV7-6 and TRBJ1-1; no clear D gene. This CDR3 contains 13 residues. Deletions cut 5 bases from V and 1 base from J, with 8 bases between. CDR1 is SGHVS, CDR2 FNYEAQ, per germline. The CDR3 DNA reads as TGTGCCAGCAGCAGACATCCGAACACTGAAGCTTTCTTT. Translation gives CASSRHPNTEAFF.

The genes are TRBV10-1 and TRBJ2-1, with D perhaps given as TRBD1 or TRBD2 (5 bases each). CDR1 WNHNN and CDR2 SYGVQD come from the germline V gene (reference sequence). The length of the CDR3 is 16 residues. V was trimmed by 10 bases and J by 3 bases, leaving 22 bases between them. CDR3 bases: TGCGCCACCTCGGGCCAACGGGGCAGCAGCTACAATGAGCAGTTCTTC. Translation gives CATSGQRGSSYNEQFF.

This chain joins TRBV7-6 and TRBJ2-3, with 9 bases identical to TRBD2. Per the germline V gene, CDR1 is SGHVS and CDR2 is FNYEAQ. The junction had 5 bases not matched to a gene; V was cut back by 4 bases and J by 3 bases. This CDR3 has 15 residues. CDR3 nucleotides: TGTGCCAGCAGCTATTATAGCGGGGGTACAGATACGCAGTATTTT. Residues: CASSYYSGGTDTQYF. Complete variable domain (other parts from reference TRBV7-6 and TRBJ2-3): GAGVSQSPRYKVTKRGQDVALRCDPISGHVSLYWYRQALGQGPEFLTYFNYEAQQDKSGLPNDRFSAERPEGSISTLTIQRTEQRDSAMYRCASSYYSGGTDTQYFGPGTRLTVL.

The chain links TRBV11-2 to TRBJ1-2, with TRBD1 as a possible D gene (5 bases). From germline, CDR1 is SGHAT and CDR2 FQNNGV. Trimming cost V 1 base and J 3 bases, with 6 bases left between them. The CDR3 consists of 13 residues. CDR3 sequence reads: CASSLGGDYGYTF. The CDR3 nucleotides read TGTGCCAGCAGCTTAGGGGGCGACTATGGCTACACCTTC.

CDR3: CASSPHKGQPQHF. CDR3 coding DNA: TGTGCCAGCAGTCCCCACAAAGGCCAGCCCCAGCATTTT. The J gene is TRBJ1-5, the V gene TRBV6-4; D gene ambiguous. The V end was cut by 5 bases, the J end by 7 bases, with 12 bases between. CDR3 size: 13 residues. Germline CDR1 and CDR2: MRHNA and SNTAGT.

V gene TRBV7-9 combines with J gene TRBJ1-1; D gene uncertain. Germline V lookup: CDR1 SEHNR, CDR2 FQNEAQ (reference sequence). The ends were cut back, 1 base at V and 6 bases at J, with 9 bases in the middle. The CDR3 sequence is 13 residues long. In nucleotides, the CDR3 is TGTGCCAGCAGCTTAGGGGGTAACCCTGAAGCTTTCTTT. Its protein is CASSLGGNPEAFF.

The chain has TRBV9 and TRBJ2-3, with D uncertain. This CDR3 spans 13 amino acids. Germline V gives CDR1 SGDLS, CDR2 YYNGEE. Trimming removed 4 bases at V and 5 bases at J, with 11 bases between. In DNA form, the CDR3 reads TGTGCCAGCAGCAACACCCTAGGAGATACGCAGTATTTT. Amino acid sequence: CASSNTLGDTQYF.

V is TRBV7-9 and J is TRBJ2-7, with no clear D. CDR3 size: 11 residues. V shed 4 bases and J shed 2 bases, with 3 bases lying between them. CDR1 is SEHNR and CDR2 is FQNEAQ in the germline V gene (reference sequence). CDR3 nucleotides: TGTGCCAGCAGCTCAACCTACGAGCAGTACTTC. Translating gives CASSSTYEQYF.

The rearrangement links TRBV9 to TRBJ2-1; possibly TRBD1 for D (6 bases). V lost 0 bases and J lost 9, with 13 bases in between. CDR1 and CDR2 (germline): SGDLS, YYNGEE. The CDR3 extends over 14 amino acids. CDR3 amino acids: CASSVARRGGEQFF. The CDR3 nucleotides read TGTGCCAGCAGCGTAGCTCGGAGAGGGGGTGAGCAGTTCTTC.

The rearrangement links TRBV10-1 to TRBJ1-2, with TRBD1 identical over 7 bases. This CDR3 is built from 14 residues. The germline CDR1 and CDR2 sequences are WNHNN and SYGVQD (reference sequence). V lost 3 bases to trimming and J lost 3 bases; unmatched junction nucleotides: 4. Here the CDR3 reads CASSETGAYYGYTF. DNA for the CDR3: TGCGCCAGCAGTGAAACAGGGGCGTACTATGGCTACACCTTC.

The chain combines TRBV20-1 with TRBJ2-7; 9 nucleotides agree with TRBD1. V was clipped by 8 bases and J by 2 bases; unmatched bases: 1. CDR3 length: 11 residues. Germline CDR1 DFQATT, CDR2 SNEGSKA (reference sequence). CDR3 region: CSYRGPYEQYF. DNA for the CDR3: TGCAGTTACAGGGGGCCCTACGAGCAGTACTTC.

V is TRBV7-9 and J is TRBJ2-3; D may be TRBD1 (6 bases). The CDR3 runs to 14 residues. V was clipped by 1 base and J by 4 bases, with 9 bases between them. The germline CDR1 and CDR2 sequences are SEHNR and FQNEAQ (reference sequence). The CDR3 coding sequence is TGTGCCAGCAGCTTAGTCAACAGGGCAGATACGCAGTATTTT. It translates to CASSLVNRADTQYF.

This clone showed up just a few times. The chain combines TRBV30 with TRBJ1-6; a possible D gene is TRBD1 (6 bases). Germline assignment: CDR1 GTSNPN and CDR2 SVGIG (reference sequence). This CDR3 contains 18 residues. V lost 0 bases, J lost 5 bases, and 20 bases lay in between. CDR3 protein: CAWSVRYSRGTHNSPLHF. The CDR3 region has the DNA TGTGCCTGGAGTGTAAGGTATTCCAGGGGCACCCATAATTCACCCCTCCACTTT.

This sequence joins TRBV29-1 and TRBJ2-5, with 11 bases aligning to TRBD2. CDR1 SQVTM and CDR2 ANQGSEA come from the germline V gene. J gave up 1 base and V 3 bases, and 4 bases lay outside the gene matches. This CDR3 has 15 residues. The chain's CDR3 is CSVELAGGLQETQYF. The DNA of the CDR3 is TGCAGCGTTGAGCTAGCGGGGGGCCTCCAAGAGACCCAGTACTTC.

The rearrangement uses TRBV5-6 and TRBJ2-7, with D possibly being TRBD1 or TRBD2 (7 bases each). The V end was cut by 1 base, the J end by 5 bases, with 19 bases between. CDR1 is SGHDT and CDR2 is YYEEEE in the germline V gene. The CDR3 extends over 16 amino acids. The CDR3 spells CASSLLGREGQHEQYV. The CDR3 region has the DNA TGTGCCAGCAGCTTGTTGGGAAGGGAGGGACAGCACGAGCAGTACGTC.

The chain recombines TRBV6-5 with TRBJ1-4; D ambiguous. The germline V gene has CDR1 MNHEY and CDR2 SVGAGI. CDR3 length: 14 amino acids. V lost 2 bases and J 8 bases, leaving 12 bases between the germline ends. CDR3 DNA sequence: TGTGCCAGCAGTTACAGCCCCGGGGAGGAAAAACTGTTTTTT. It translates to CASSYSPGEEKLFF.